The next 30 T cell receptor beta chains were all read from a single sample in a study of shared T cell receptors in the human thymus. Profiled with immunoSEQ multiplex PCR; TCRdb holds only in-frame clones, not every one. There are over 450,000 clones in the sample; around 78% occur only once, and around 0.012% lies in the top ten. The sample also formed part of further work on human thymus T cells.

Material: thymocytes. The origin of the receptors is a boy younger than two with a congenital heart defect.

The chain has TRBV29-1 and TRBJ2-1; 9 nucleotides match TRBD2. The ends lost 6 bases at V and 7 bases at J; junction bases unmatched: 16. The V gene's germline CDR1 is SQVTM and CDR2 ANQGSEA. This CDR3 comprises 16 residues. The CDR3 loop is CSVVNREASGINEQFF. CDR3 in DNA: TGCAGCGTCGTAAACCGGGAGGCTAGCGGGATTAATGAGCAGTTCTTC.

This clone was observed a few times. The chain recombines TRBV13 with TRBJ1-2; D gene unclear. Germline CDR1 and CDR2: PRHDT and FYEKMQ (reference sequence). CDR3 length: 12 residues. V dropped 11 bases and J dropped 8 bases, with 18 bases sitting between them. CDR3 nucleotide sequence: TGTGCCCCCCCCCGTGGCGGAGAGGGCTACACCTTC. This codes for CAPPRGGEGYTF.

The chain has TRBV4-2 and TRBJ2-1; 10 nucleotides align to TRBD2. The CDR3 sequence is 16 residues long. Trimming at V came to 3 bases and at J to 1 base, leaving 3 bases not matched to a gene. CDR1 and CDR2 (germline): LGHNA, YNFKEQ. CDR3 in DNA: TGTGCCAGCAGCCACGAGCGGGAGGGGTCCTACAATGAGCAGTTCTTC. Translation gives CASSHEREGSYNEQFF.

This sequence joins TRBV6-1 and TRBJ2-1; 11 nucleotides match TRBD2. The junction had 7 bases not matched to a gene; V was cut back by 1 base and J by 5 bases. This CDR3 has 17 amino acids. CDR1 MNHNS and CDR2 SASEGT come from the germline V gene. CDR3 loop: CASSEGYLAGGHNEQFF. CDR3 DNA: TGTGCCAGCAGTGAAGGATATCTAGCGGGAGGACACAATGAGCAGTTCTTC.

This sequence joins TRBV6-1 and TRBJ2-7; TRBD2 matches at 10 bases. Trimming at V came to 6 bases and at J to 6 bases, leaving 5 bases not matched to a gene. CDR3 length: 13 amino acids. Germline CDR1 reads MNHNS; CDR2 reads SASEGT. CDR3 coding DNA: TGTGCCAGCAGGCTAGCGGGAGACTGCGAGCAGTACTTC. Translating it yields CASRLAGDCEQYF.

V usage is TRBV5-8 and J usage is TRBJ2-7; no firm D call. The CDR3 runs to 15 residues. From germline, CDR1 is SGHTS and CDR2 YDEGEE. V gave up 0 bases and J gave up 5 bases, with 15 bases separating them. The CDR3, as DNA: TGTGCCAGCAGCTTGGAGTACGAAGTAGGAGACGAGCAGTACTTC. It yields the protein CASSLEYEVGDEQYF.

The sample holds a few counts of this clone. Distinct nucleotide sequences in the sample also encode this CDR3. The V gene is TRBV11-3, the J gene TRBJ2-3; TRBD2 agrees at 9 bases. The germline CDR1 and CDR2 sequences are SGHNT and YENEEA. This CDR3 spans 15 amino acids. V lost 3 bases, J lost 0 bases, and 1 base stayed unmatched. The CDR3 reads CASSLLAGSTDTQYF. CDR3 DNA sequence: TGTGCCAGCAGCTTGCTAGCGGGGAGCACAGATACGCAGTATTTT.

The chain combines TRBV10-1 with TRBJ2-7; D is ambiguous. The CDR3 covers 11 residues. V was pared by 6 bases and J by 5 bases, with 8 bases between. CDR1 and CDR2 from the germline V gene are WNHNN and SYGVQD (reference sequence). For the CDR3, the DNA is TGCGCCAGCAGCCGACGGGACGAGCAGTACTTC. Translated: CASSRRDEQYF.

The V and J genes are TRBV28 and TRBJ1-1, with D maybe TRBD1 (5 bases). This CDR3 has 13 amino acids. The germline V and J ends were trimmed by 10 bases and 4 bases, with 16 bases remaining between them. Germline CDR1 MDHEN, CDR2 SYDVKM. The CDR3 sequence: CATDRGGRTEAFF. In nucleotides, the CDR3 is TGTGCCACCGATAGGGGTGGGCGCACTGAAGCTTTCTTT.

The chain joins TRBV7-8 to TRBJ1-2; 9 nucleotides align to TRBD1. The trim removed 3 bases at V and 8 bases at J, leaving 4 bases unmatched. Germline V CDR1 and CDR2: SGHVS, FQNEAQ. CDR3 length: 13 amino acids. The DNA for the CDR3 is TGTGCCAGCAGCTTGGGGACAGGGCCCGGCTACACCTTC. Its protein is CASSLGTGPGYTF.

This rearrangement joins TRBV15 to TRBJ1-4; 7 bases match TRBD1. Germline lookup yields CDR1 LNHNV and CDR2 YYDKDF (reference sequence). There are 17 residues in the CDR3. J lost 7 bases, V lost 0 bases, and 11 bases had no gene match. The CDR3: CATSRDHSDRIGEKLFF. The CDR3 DNA sequence: TGTGCCACCAGCAGAGACCACTCGGACAGGATTGGTGAAAAACTGTTTTTT.

The rearrangement uses TRBV11-3 and TRBJ2-7; the match to TRBD2 covers 9 bases. Germline V gene sequence: CDR1 SGHNT, CDR2 YENEEA. The CDR3 is made up of 16 amino acids. After removal of 4 bases from V and 1 base from J, the junction contained 8 bases not matched to a gene. The CDR3 bases are TGTGCCAGCAGCTCCACTCTAGCGGGACCGTCCTACGAGCAGTACTTC. Protein product: CASSSTLAGPSYEQYF.

The chain has TRBV4-2 and TRBJ2-7, with TRBD2 as a possible D gene (6 bases). The CDR3 totals 17 residues. The V gene lost 0 bases and the J gene lost 2 bases, with 17 bases spanning the gap. Germline CDR1 and CDR2: LGHNA and YNFKEQ. In DNA, the CDR3 is TGTGCCAGCAGCCAAGAATGGGACGGGAGCCATCCCTACGAGCAGTACTTC. It translates to CASSQEWDGSHPYEQYF.

This clone was seen once. V and J are TRBV5-8 and TRBJ2-7; weak D call: TRBD2 (6 bases). Germline V gives CDR1 SGHTS, CDR2 YDEGEE. This CDR3 has 12 amino acids. The V end was cut by 5 bases, the J end by 5 bases, with 11 bases between. CDR3 region: CASSSGLHEQYF. The DNA of the CDR3 is TGTGCCAGCAGTTCGGGACTCCACGAGCAGTACTTC.

This clone has just a few counts. This chain uses TRBV7-2 with TRBJ1-1; 11 positions match TRBD1. The V segment lost 0 bases and the J segment 5 bases; nucleotides outside the gene matches: 5. CDR3 length equals 16 residues. Germline CDR1 SGHTA, CDR2 FQGNSA. CDR3 DNA: TGTGCCAGCAGCTTAGCCGGACAGGGGGCAGGGACTGAAGCTTTCTTT. Its translation is CASSLAGQGAGTEAFF.

This chain connects TRBV19 to TRBJ2-1, with 10 bases identical to TRBD1. V trimming: 6 bases; J trimming: 7 bases; junction bases outside the gene matches: 15. CDR1 LNHDA and CDR2 SQIVND come from the germline V gene (reference sequence). This CDR3 has 17 residues. The CDR3 reads CASSIRYGTGVGNEQFF. The CDR3 DNA follows: TGTGCCAGTAGCATCAGATACGGGACAGGGGTAGGGAATGAGCAGTTCTTC.

The V call is TRBV4-3, the J call TRBJ2-1; 7 bases agree with TRBD2. The CDR3 runs 16 residues. CDR1 is LGHNA, CDR2 YSLEER, per germline. The V and J ends lost 5 bases and 4 bases, in that order; junction bases with no gene match: 11. CDR3 protein: CASSYGGKTFYNEQFF. The CDR3 DNA sequence: TGCGCCAGCAGCTACGGGGGGAAGACCTTTTACAATGAGCAGTTCTTC.

This chain joins TRBV27 and TRBJ2-7; tentative D call: TRBD2 (5 bases). The ends were cut back, 5 bases at V and 5 bases at J, with 16 bases in the middle. The CDR3 is 14 residues long. The V gene's germline CDR1 is MNHEY and CDR2 SMNVEV (reference sequence). CDR3 DNA sequence: TGTGCCAGCAGTCCAGGAGGCCTCCGGGACGAGCAGTACTTC. Translating it yields CASSPGGLRDEQYF.

The chain uses TRBV7-8 and TRBJ2-6; a weak D match, TRBD1 (5 bases). V was pared by 3 bases and J by 0 bases, with 12 bases between. This CDR3 contains 17 residues. Germline assignment: CDR1 SGHVS and CDR2 FQNEAQ. The CDR3 loop reads CASSLDIGASGANVLTF. DNA of the CDR3: TGTGCCAGCAGCTTGGACATCGGAGCCTCTGGGGCCAACGTCCTGACTTTC.

The chain is built from TRBV6-5 and TRBJ2-7; 8 bases fit TRBD1. J gave up 5 bases and V 4 bases, and 10 bases lay outside the gene matches. CDR1 is MNHEY and CDR2 is SVGAGI in the germline V gene. The length of the CDR3 is 15 residues. The CDR3 region has the DNA TGTGCCAGCAGTTCCTCCATTAAACAGGGGGACGAGCAGTACTTC. It encodes CASSSSIKQGDEQYF.

This CDR3 reads CASRLAGASGGMNTGELFF. The CDR3 DNA reads TGTGCAAGTCGCTTAGCAGGGGCTAGCGGGGGAATGAACACCGGGGAGCTGTTTTTT. The V and J genes are TRBV12-2 and TRBJ2-2; TRBD2 is the table's D call, not checked against the DNA. TRBV12-2 is marked as a pseudogene. This CDR3 contains 19 residues.

This clone was detected a few times. The V gene is TRBV27, the J gene TRBJ2-3, with TRBD2 matching over 13 bases. Germline V gives CDR1 MNHEY, CDR2 SMNVEV (reference sequence). V trimming: 5 bases; J trimming: 1 base; junction bases outside the gene matches: 6. CDR3 length: 17 amino acids. CDR3 in amino acids: CASSPGLAGRGTDTQYF. For the CDR3, the DNA is TGTGCCAGCAGTCCGGGACTAGCGGGACGTGGCACAGATACGCAGTATTTT.

This clone showed up just a few times. V is TRBV11-3 and J is TRBJ1-1, with D hard to call. Germline V gene lookup returns CDR1 SGHNT and CDR2 YENEEA. CDR3 length: 14 residues. The ends were cut back, 6 bases at V and 3 bases at J, with 14 bases in the middle. This CDR3 reads CASSPPGIYTEAFF. The CDR3 nucleotides read TGTGCCAGCAGTCCTCCCGGGATCTACACTGAAGCTTTCTTT.

The gene calls are TRBV19 and TRBJ1-5; 7 bases are shared with TRBD1. The CDR3 totals 18 residues. Germline CDR1 is LNHDA and CDR2 is SQIVND (reference sequence). After removal of 3 bases from V and 4 bases from J, the junction contained 15 bases not matched to a gene. DNA for the CDR3: TGTGCCAGTAGTATTCCAGATCTCAAGGGGGCAGGAAATCAGCCCCAGCATTTT. Encoded protein: CASSIPDLKGAGNQPQHF.

J is TRBJ1-2 and V is TRBV19; TRBD1 might be the D (6 bases). CDR1 and CDR2 (germline): LNHDA, SQIVND (reference sequence). This CDR3 is 12 amino acids long. V was cut by 7 bases and J by 7 bases, with 13 bases left in between. CDR3 DNA: TGTGCCAGTAAGGGGACATATGCTGGCTACACCTTC. This gives the protein CASKGTYAGYTF.

The chain links TRBV4-3 to TRBJ1-4; D not certain. The CDR3 runs to 18 residues. CDR1 LGHNA and CDR2 YSLEER come from the germline V gene. V was clipped by 0 bases and J by 2 bases, with 16 bases between them. The CDR3 loop reads CASSQERPHYGTNEKLFF. In DNA, the CDR3 is TGCGCCAGCAGCCAAGAGAGGCCCCACTACGGGACTAATGAAAAACTGTTTTTT.

The chain links TRBV4-2 to TRBJ2-1; D is undetermined. Trimming took 4 bases from V and 2 from J, leaving 12 bases between them. This CDR3 has 15 amino acids. Germline assignment: CDR1 LGHNA and CDR2 YNFKEQ. The DNA for the CDR3 is TGTGCCAGCAGCCCTGAATGGGCCGCCTACAATGAGCAGTTCTTC. It encodes CASSPEWAAYNEQFF.

The chain carries TRBV4-1 and TRBJ1-2; 10 bases match TRBD1. Per the germline V gene, CDR1 is MGHRA and CDR2 is YSYEKL. The CDR3 extends over 17 amino acids. V gave up 0 bases and J gave up 5 bases; unmatched junction bases: 9. CDR3 DNA: TGCGCCAGCAGCCAAGACCCCCTCGGACAGGGGGTTTATGGCTACACCTTC. Residues: CASSQDPLGQGVYGYTF.

The sample holds one count of this clone. The V gene is TRBV14, the J gene TRBJ2-3, with a weak D call TRBD2 (6 bases). CDR1 and CDR2 (germline): SGHDN, FVKESK. V was clipped by 0 bases and J by 5 bases, with 15 bases between them. The CDR3 contains 16 residues. CDR3: CASSQDLTSPRDTQYF. Written as DNA, the CDR3 is TGTGCCAGCAGCCAAGATCTTACTAGCCCACGAGATACGCAGTATTTT.

V and J are TRBV12-5 and TRBJ2-1; a possible D gene is TRBD1 (6 bases). Trimming shortened V by 2 bases and J by 4 bases, and 18 bases separated the two germline ends. This CDR3 contains 17 residues. Germline V gives CDR1 LGHNT, CDR2 FRNRAP. CDR3 sequence (DNA): TGTGCTAGTGGTTTGTCGCCCCCAGACAGGACTTACAATGAGCAGTTCTTC. Protein product: CASGLSPPDRTYNEQFF.